This T cell receptor (beta chain) stems from a study of blood T cell repertoires in COVID-19. Across the whole study: T cells, B-cell-depleted T cells, or PBMCs supplied cDNA or gDNA.

The protocol was immunoSEQ multiplex PCR, while the TCRdb copy is restricted to in-frame clones and leaves out a portion. The sample lists 110,000 to 150,000 clones, almost 80% occurring once. This CDR3 contains 14 residues. V dropped 9 bases and J dropped 6; count of bases not matched to a gene: 12. Germline V gene lookup returns CDR1 LNHDA and CDR2 SQIVND (reference sequence). This TCR was recovered from a man over 45 with active or convalescent COVID-19. The rearrangement uses TRBV19 and TRBJ1-2, with 8 bases that match TRBD1. Material for sequencing was peripheral blood. DNA of the CDR3: TGTGCCAGCAGGGGGCTTGGGGAGATGGATGGCTACACCTTC. As protein: CASRGLGEMDGYTF.